Detailed here is one T cell receptor beta chain. The antigen remains undetermined. CDR3 length: 13 amino acids. Germline V gene sequence: CDR1 MNHEY, CDR2 SVGEGT. Between the trimmed V and J ends, which lost 2 bases and 1 base, there was a span of 5 bases. Sequenced by immunoSEQ multiplex PCR; TCRdb stores in-frame clones only, minus some. The profile covers fewer than 25,000 clones, with 85% to 95% appearing a single time and 6.4% taken by the ten largest. Only cases whose brain tissue showed the highest T cell transcript signatures were sequenced. Pre-surgery treatment included at least one anti-epileptic drug. The data were obtained in a study of brain T cells in children with intractable seizures. Findings and caveats of the study: HCMV serostatus was not known, and viral specificity came from CDR3 similarity only. Pre-surgery blood may have been undersampled, hiding some clones.

The sequence came from a boy younger than 18 with focal cortical dysplasia and intractable seizures. This material consisted of peripheral blood, taken at surgery. This chain uses TRBV6-2 or TRBV6-3 with TRBJ1-1; D gene unclear. This chain's CDR3 is CASSYEWNTEAFF. The DNA of the CDR3 is TGTGCCAGCAGTTACGAGTGGAACACTGAAGCTTTCTTT.